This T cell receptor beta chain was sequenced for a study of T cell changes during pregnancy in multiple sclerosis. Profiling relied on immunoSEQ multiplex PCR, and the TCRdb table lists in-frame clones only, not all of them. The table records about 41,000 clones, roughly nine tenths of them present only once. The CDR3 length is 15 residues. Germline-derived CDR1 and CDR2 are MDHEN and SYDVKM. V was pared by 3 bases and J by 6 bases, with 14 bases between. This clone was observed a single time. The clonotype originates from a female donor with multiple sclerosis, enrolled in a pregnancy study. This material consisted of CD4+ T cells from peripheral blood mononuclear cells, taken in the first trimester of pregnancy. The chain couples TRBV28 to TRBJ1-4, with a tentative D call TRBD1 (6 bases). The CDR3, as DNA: TGTGCCAGCAGTTTGTATGGGGCAGGGGATGAAAAACTGTTTTTT. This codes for CASSLYGAGDEKLFF.